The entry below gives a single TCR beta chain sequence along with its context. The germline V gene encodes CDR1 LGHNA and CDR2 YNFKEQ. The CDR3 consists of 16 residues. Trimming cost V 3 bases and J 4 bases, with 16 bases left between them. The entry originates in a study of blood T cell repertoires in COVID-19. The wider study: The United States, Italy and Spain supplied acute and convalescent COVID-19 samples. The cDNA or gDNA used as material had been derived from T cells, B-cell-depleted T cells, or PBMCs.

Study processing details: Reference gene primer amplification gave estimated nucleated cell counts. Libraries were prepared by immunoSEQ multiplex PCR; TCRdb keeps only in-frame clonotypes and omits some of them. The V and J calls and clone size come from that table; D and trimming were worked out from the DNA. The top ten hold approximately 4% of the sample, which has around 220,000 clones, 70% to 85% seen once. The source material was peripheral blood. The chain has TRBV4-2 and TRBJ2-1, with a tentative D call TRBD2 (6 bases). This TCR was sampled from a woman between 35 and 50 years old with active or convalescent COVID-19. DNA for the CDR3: TGTGCCAGCAGCCATGAGTGGGGGGTACCTTACAATGAGCAGTTCTTC. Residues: CASSHEWGVPYNEQFF.